Following are 14 T cell receptor beta chains from one sample sequenced in a study of T cells after somatic rescue of genetic block. This table comes from immunoSEQ multiplex PCR, and its TCRdb copy is limited to in-frame clones, with some not included. The sample lists about 120,000 clones, under 95% occurring once. The material sequenced was peripheral blood mononuclear cells (PBMCs). Receptors originate from a woman under 30.

The chain recombines TRBV7-2 with TRBJ2-5; the D gene is possibly TRBD2 (5 bases). Germline CDR1 is SGHTA and CDR2 is FQGNSA. The CDR3 length is 13 residues. Trimming cost V 1 base and J 4 bases, with 7 bases left between them. The CDR3 region has the DNA TGTGCCAGCAGCTTAGGAAGCGGAGAGACCCAGTACTTC. It yields the protein CASSLGSGETQYF.

This sequence joins TRBV7-2 and TRBJ1-5, with D hard to call. Germline V CDR1 and CDR2: SGHTA, FQGNSA. V was clipped by 0 bases and J by 6 bases, with 9 bases between them. The CDR3 spans 14 residues. CDR3 protein: CASSLAKGGQPQHF. The CDR3 DNA sequence: TGTGCCAGCAGCTTAGCCAAAGGAGGTCAGCCCCAGCATTTT.

This sequence joins TRBV4-2 and TRBJ1-6; D is unclear. This CDR3 region has 14 residues. V was pared by 6 bases and J by 5 bases, with 11 bases between. The germline V gene has CDR1 LGHNA and CDR2 YNFKEQ. The CDR3 coding sequence is TGTGCCAGCAGTCCGGGAGGTGATAATTCACCCCTCCACTTT. This encodes CASSPGGDNSPLHF.

This clone was seen only a few times. The V gene is TRBV30, the J gene TRBJ1-1, with a weak D call TRBD1 (6 bases). The CDR3 has 12 residues. Germline values: CDR1 GTSNPN, CDR2 SVGIG (reference sequence). Trimming removed 5 bases at V and 3 bases at J, with 10 bases between. The CDR3 DNA reads as TGTGCCTGGGGACAGTCATACACTGAAGCTTTCTTT. This gives the protein CAWGQSYTEAFF.

This chain uses TRBV7-8 with TRBJ1-3; D gene uncertain. Trimming took off 4 bases at V and 2 bases at J, with 6 bases between the two ends. CDR3 length equals 13 residues. Germline CDR1 reads SGHVS; CDR2 reads FQNEAQ. CDR3 coding DNA: TGTGCCAGCAGCTCACAGCCTGGAAACACCATATATTTT. Translated: CASSSQPGNTIYF.

The chain combines TRBV6-5 with TRBJ1-2, with D tentatively TRBD1 (6 bases). CDR1 is MNHEY, CDR2 SVGAGI, per germline. The CDR3 runs 15 residues. Trimming left V 0 bases short and J 8 bases short, with 16 bases between. CDR3 amino acids: CASSYSGTLMRGYTF. Here the CDR3 DNA reads TGTGCCAGCAGTTACTCCGGGACACTCATGCGGGGCTACACCTTC.

CDR3 residues: CASKGQGLPSGYTF. CDR3 sequence (DNA): TGCGCCAGCAAGGGACAGGGACTTCCCAGTGGCTACACCTTC. The chain combines TRBV4-1 with TRBJ1-2, with 9 bases that match TRBD1. V shed 7 bases, J shed 7 bases, and the junction held 10 bases outside the gene matches. The CDR3 contains 14 residues. The germline gives CDR1 MGHRA, CDR2 YSYEKL.

The chain uses TRBV5-1 and TRBJ1-2, with no clear D. From germline, CDR1 is SGHRS and CDR2 YFSETQ. The length of the CDR3 is 11 residues. Trimming removed 5 bases from V and 6 bases from J, with 8 bases in between. The CDR3 nucleotides read TGCGCCAGCAGTTCTAGGAATGGCTACACCTTC. It is translated as CASSSRNGYTF.

The genes are TRBV29-1 and TRBJ1-1; no reliable D call. This CDR3 is built from 12 residues. CDR1 and CDR2 (germline): SQVTM, ANQGSEA. V lost 4 bases and J lost 4, with 10 bases in between. CDR3 sequence (DNA): TGCAGCGTTGCCCCGCCCAGCACTGAAGCTTTCTTT. It is translated as CSVAPPSTEAFF.

V is TRBV6-4 and J is TRBJ1-2; no firm D call. CDR3 size: 15 residues. Germline V gives CDR1 MRHNA, CDR2 SNTAGT. V lost 6 bases and J 3 bases, leaving 17 bases between the germline ends. The DNA of the CDR3 is TGTGCCAGCAGCCCCGAGGGCTCCGGAGACTATGGCTACACCTTC. Its protein is CASSPEGSGDYGYTF.

The count of this clone is one. The V gene is TRBV6-6, the J gene TRBJ1-3; 7 nucleotides align to TRBD1. J was trimmed by 4 bases and V by 5 bases; bases with no gene match: 2. Germline V gene lookup returns CDR1 MNHNY and CDR2 SVGAGI (reference sequence). CDR3 length equals 13 residues. The CDR3 region has the DNA TGTGCCAGCAGTGAGGGACAGGGAAACACCATATATTTT. Amino acid sequence: CASSEGQGNTIYF.

The V call is TRBV11-2, the J call TRBJ1-2; maybe TRBD1 (5 bases). Germline-derived CDR1 and CDR2 are SGHAT and FQNNGV. CDR3 length: 16 amino acids. With 1 base removed from V and 2 bases from J, the gap between germline ends came to 14 bases. The CDR3 is CASSLAARQGNYGYTF. The CDR3 nucleotides read TGTGCCAGCAGCTTAGCCGCACGGCAGGGCAACTATGGCTACACCTTC.

The rearrangement links TRBV6-4 to TRBJ2-5, with D perhaps assigned TRBD1 or TRBD2 (7 bases each). CDR1 is MRHNA, CDR2 SNTAGT, per germline. CDR3 length equals 13 residues. Deletions cut 3 bases from V and 5 bases from J, with 10 bases between. The chain's CDR3 is CASSEQGGETQYF. The CDR3, as DNA: TGTGCCAGCAGTGAGCAGGGGGGGGAGACCCAGTACTTC.

The chain couples TRBV18 to TRBJ1-1; D is perhaps TRBD1 (5 bases). The CDR3 runs 15 residues. Looked up from germline, CDR1 is KGHSH and CDR2 is LQKENI. The V gene lost 6 bases and the J gene lost 1 base, with 15 bases spanning the gap. The CDR3 region is CASSEGQGRNTEAFF. The CDR3 bases are TGTGCCAGCTCTGAAGGGCAGGGTAGGAACACTGAAGCTTTCTTT. Full variable domain (missing parts from reference TRBV18 and TRBJ1-1): NAGVMQNPRHLVRRRGQEARLRCSPMKGHSHVYWYRQLPEEGLKFMVYLQKENIIDESGMPKERFSAEFPKEGPSILRIQQVVRGDSAAYFCASSEGQGRNTEAFFGQGTRLTVV.